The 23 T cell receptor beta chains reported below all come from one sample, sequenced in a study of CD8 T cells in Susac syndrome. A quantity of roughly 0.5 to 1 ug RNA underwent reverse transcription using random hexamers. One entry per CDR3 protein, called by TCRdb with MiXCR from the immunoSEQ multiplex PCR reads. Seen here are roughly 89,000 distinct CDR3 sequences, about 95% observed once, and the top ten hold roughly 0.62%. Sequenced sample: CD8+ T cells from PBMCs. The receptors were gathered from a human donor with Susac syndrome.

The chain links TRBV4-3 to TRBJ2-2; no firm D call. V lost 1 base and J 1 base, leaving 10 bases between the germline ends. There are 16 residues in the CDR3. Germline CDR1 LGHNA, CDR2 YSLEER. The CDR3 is CASSQGLGQNTGELFF. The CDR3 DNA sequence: TGCGCCAGCAGCCAAGGTCTTGGGCAGAACACCGGGGAGCTGTTTTTT.

DNA of the CDR3: TGCAGCGTTGAAGTGGGGTTTGGCTACACCTTC. As protein: CSVEVGFGYTF. The chain has TRBV29-1 and TRBJ1-2; no clear D gene. The CDR3 totals 11 residues. V shed 1 base and J shed 7 bases, with 7 bases lying between them. Germline values: CDR1 SQVTM, CDR2 ANQGSEA. Together with reference TRBV29-1 and TRBJ1-2, the CDR3 gives the full variable domain: SAVISQKPSRDICQRGTSLTIQCQVDSQVTMMFWYRQQPGQSLTLIATANQGSEATYESGFVIDKFPISRPNLTFSTLTVSNMSPEDSSIYLCSVEVGFGYTFGSGTRLTVV.

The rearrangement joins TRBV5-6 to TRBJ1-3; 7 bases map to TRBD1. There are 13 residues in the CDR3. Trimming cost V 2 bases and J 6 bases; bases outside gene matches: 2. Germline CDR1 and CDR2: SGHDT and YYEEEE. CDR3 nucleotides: TGTGCCAGCAGCTTTACAGGGGCAAACACCATATATTTT. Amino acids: CASSFTGANTIYF.

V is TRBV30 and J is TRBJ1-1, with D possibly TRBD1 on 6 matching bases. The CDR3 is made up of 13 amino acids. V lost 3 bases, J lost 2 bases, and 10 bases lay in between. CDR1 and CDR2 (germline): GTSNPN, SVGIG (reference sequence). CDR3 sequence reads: CAWSRGPNTEAFF. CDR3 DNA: TGTGCCTGGAGCAGGGGACCTAACACTGAAGCTTTCTTT.

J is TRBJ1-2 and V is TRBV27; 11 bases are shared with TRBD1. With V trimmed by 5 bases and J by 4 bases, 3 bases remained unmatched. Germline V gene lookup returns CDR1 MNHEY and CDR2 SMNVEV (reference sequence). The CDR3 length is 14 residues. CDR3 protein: CASSGQGAIYGYTF. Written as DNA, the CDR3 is TGTGCCAGCAGTGGACAGGGGGCGATCTATGGCTACACCTTC.

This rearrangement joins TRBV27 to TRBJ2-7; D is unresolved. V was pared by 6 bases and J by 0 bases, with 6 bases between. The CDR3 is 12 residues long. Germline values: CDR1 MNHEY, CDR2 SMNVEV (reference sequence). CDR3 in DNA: TGTGCCAGCAGATCCATCTCCTACGAGCAGTACTTC. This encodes CASRSISYEQYF.

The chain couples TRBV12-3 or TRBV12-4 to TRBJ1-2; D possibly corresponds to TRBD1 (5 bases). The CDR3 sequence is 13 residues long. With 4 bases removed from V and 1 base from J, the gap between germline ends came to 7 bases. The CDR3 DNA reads TGTGCCAGCAGTTGGACAAATAACTATGGCTACACCTTC. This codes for CASSWTNNYGYTF.

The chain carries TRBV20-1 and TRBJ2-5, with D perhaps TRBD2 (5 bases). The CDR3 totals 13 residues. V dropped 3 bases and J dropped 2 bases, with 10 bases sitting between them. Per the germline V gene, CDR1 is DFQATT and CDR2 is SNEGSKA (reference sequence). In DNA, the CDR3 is TGCAGTGCTAGTGGACGGGGTCAAGAGACCCAGTACTTC. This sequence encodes CSASGRGQETQYF.

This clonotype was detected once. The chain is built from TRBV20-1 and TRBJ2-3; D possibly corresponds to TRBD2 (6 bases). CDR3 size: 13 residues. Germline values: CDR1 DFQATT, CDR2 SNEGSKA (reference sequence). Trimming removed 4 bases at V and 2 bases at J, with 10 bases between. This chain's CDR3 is CSAKGGFTDTQYF. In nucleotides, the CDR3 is TGCAGTGCTAAAGGAGGGTTCACAGATACGCAGTATTTT.

Here the CDR3 reads CAGKVGGFSEAFF. CDR3 sequence (DNA): TGTGCGGGCAAGGTCGGCGGGTTTTCTGAAGCTTTCTTT. The rearrangement uses TRBV30 and TRBJ1-1; D is unclear. Germline V gene data show CDR1 as GTSNPN and CDR2 as SVGIG (reference sequence). This CDR3 spans 13 amino acids.

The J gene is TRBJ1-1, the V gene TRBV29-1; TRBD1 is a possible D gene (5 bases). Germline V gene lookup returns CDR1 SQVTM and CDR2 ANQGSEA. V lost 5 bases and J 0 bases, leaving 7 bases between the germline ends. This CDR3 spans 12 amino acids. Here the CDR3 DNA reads TGCAGCGTTCCGACAGTGAACACTGAAGCTTTCTTT. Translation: CSVPTVNTEAFF. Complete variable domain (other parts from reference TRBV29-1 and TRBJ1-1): SAVISQKPSRDICQRGTSLTIQCQVDSQVTMMFWYRQQPGQSLTLIATANQGSEATYESGFVIDKFPISRPNLTFSTLTVSNMSPEDSSIYLCSVPTVNTEAFFGQGTRLTVV.

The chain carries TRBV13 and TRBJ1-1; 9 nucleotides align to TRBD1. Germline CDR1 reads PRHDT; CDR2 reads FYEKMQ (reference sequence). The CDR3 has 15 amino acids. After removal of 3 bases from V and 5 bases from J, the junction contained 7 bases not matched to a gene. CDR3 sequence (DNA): TGTGCCAGCAGCTTCGCCGGACAGGGGAGGACTGAAGCTTTCTTT. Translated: CASSFAGQGRTEAFF.

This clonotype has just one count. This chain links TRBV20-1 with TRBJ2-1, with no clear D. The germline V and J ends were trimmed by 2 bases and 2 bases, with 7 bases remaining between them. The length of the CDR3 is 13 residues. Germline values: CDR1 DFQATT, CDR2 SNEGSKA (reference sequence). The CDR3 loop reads CSARPPAYNEQFF. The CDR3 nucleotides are TGCAGTGCTAGACCTCCCGCCTACAATGAGCAGTTCTTC.

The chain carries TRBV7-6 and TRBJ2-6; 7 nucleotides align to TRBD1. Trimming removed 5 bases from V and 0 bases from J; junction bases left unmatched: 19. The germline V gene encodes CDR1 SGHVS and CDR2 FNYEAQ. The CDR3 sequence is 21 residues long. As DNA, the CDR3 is TGTGCCAGCAGCCCAGGGGGTCGGCAGGGGCTTTCCCGCTCTGGGGCCAACGTCCTGACTTTC. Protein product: CASSPGGRQGLSRSGANVLTF. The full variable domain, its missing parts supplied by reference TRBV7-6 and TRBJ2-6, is GAGVSQSPRYKVTKRGQDVALRCDPISGHVSLYWYRQALGQGPEFLTYFNYEAQQDKSGLPNDRFSAERPEGSISTLTIQRTEQRDSAMYRCASSPGGRQGLSRSGANVLTFGAGSRLTVL.

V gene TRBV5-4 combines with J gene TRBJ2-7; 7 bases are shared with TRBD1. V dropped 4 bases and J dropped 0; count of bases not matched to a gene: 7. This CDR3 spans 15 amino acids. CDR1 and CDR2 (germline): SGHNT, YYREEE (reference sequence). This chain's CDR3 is CASSRDSISSYEQYF. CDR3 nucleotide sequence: TGTGCCAGCAGCCGGGACAGCATAAGCTCCTACGAGCAGTACTTC.

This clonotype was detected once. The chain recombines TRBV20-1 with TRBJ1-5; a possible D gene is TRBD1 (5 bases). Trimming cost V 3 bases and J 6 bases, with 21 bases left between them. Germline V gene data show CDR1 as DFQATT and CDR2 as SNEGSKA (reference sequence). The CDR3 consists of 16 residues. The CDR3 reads CSASMTVGRDGQPQHF. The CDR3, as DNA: TGCAGTGCTAGCATGACAGTAGGTAGGGACGGTCAGCCCCAGCATTTT.

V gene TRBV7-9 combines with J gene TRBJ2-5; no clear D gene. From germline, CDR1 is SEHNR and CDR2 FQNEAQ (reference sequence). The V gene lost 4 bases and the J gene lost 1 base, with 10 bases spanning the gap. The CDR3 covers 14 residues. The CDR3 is CASSSGLGQETQYF. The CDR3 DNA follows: TGTGCCAGCAGCTCCGGTCTCGGCCAAGAGACCCAGTACTTC.

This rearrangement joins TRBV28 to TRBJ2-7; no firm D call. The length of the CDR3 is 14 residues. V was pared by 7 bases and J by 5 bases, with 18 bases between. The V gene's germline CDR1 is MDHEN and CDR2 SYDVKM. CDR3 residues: CASNPMTASNEQYF. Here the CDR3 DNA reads TGTGCCAGCAATCCAATGACGGCTTCCAACGAGCAGTACTTC.

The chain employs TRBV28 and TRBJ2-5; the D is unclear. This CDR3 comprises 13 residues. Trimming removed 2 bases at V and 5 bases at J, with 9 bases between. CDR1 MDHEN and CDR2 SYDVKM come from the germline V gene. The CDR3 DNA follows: TGTGCCAGCAGTTTACGGGTTTCTGAGACCCAGTACTTC. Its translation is CASSLRVSETQYF.

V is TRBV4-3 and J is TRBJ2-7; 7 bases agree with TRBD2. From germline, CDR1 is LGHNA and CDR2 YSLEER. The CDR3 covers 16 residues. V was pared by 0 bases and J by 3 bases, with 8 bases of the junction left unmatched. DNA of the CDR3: TGCGCCAGCAGCCAAGAAGTAGCGGGTGGACTCTACGAGCAGTACTTC. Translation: CASSQEVAGGLYEQYF.

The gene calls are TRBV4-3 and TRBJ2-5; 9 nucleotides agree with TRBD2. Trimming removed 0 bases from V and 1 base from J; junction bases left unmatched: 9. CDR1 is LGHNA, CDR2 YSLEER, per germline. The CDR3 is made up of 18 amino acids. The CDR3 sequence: CASSQDRNSGGLQETQYF. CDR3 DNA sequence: TGCGCCAGCAGCCAAGATCGGAATAGCGGGGGCCTCCAAGAGACCCAGTACTTC.

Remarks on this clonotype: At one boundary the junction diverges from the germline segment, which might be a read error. CDR3 amino acids: CSWAILDPDNEQFF. CDR3 sequence (DNA): TGTTCCTGGGCTATTCTAGACCCTGACAATGAGCAGTTCTTC. This chain connects TRBV30 to TRBJ2-1; D is unclear. CDR1 and CDR2 (germline): GTSNPN, SVGIG (reference sequence). The CDR3 runs 14 residues.

The CDR3 loop reads CAISDGTVEGYTF. In nucleotides, the CDR3 is TGTGCCATCAGTGATGGGACAGTAGAAGGCTACACCTTC. V gene TRBV10-3 combines with J gene TRBJ1-2; 7 bases are a match to TRBD1. The ends lost 3 bases at V and 8 bases at J; junction bases unmatched: 6. CDR1 and CDR2 (germline): ENHRY, SYGVKD. The CDR3 consists of 13 residues.